Presented here are 6 T cell receptor beta chains from one specimen sequenced in a study of identical twins. TCRdb fed the 5' RACE reads into MiXCR, producing one record per CDR3 protein. This sample has roughly 1,500,000 distinct CDR3 sequences; under 35% occur once, and the top ten carry 0.27%. Sequenced material: cord blood. These TCRs come from a newborn girl in good health.

The chain couples TRBV4-2 to TRBJ2-1, with TRBD2 matching over 11 bases. Per the germline V gene, CDR1 is LGHNA and CDR2 is YNFKEQ. V lost 3 bases and J lost 6; bases outside the gene matches: 4. The CDR3 has 15 amino acids. The CDR3 region has the DNA TGTGCCAGCAGCCAGGGTAGCGGGGGGGCCAATGAGCAGTTCTTC. It codes for CASSQGSGGANEQFF.

The V call is TRBV5-5, the J call TRBJ2-7; D unclear. The CDR3 contains 14 residues. CDR1 and CDR2 from the germline V gene are SGHKS and YYEKEE (reference sequence). Trimming pared 3 bases from V and 2 bases from J, leaving 12 bases between. The CDR3 protein is CASSSGPSPYEQYF. The CDR3 nucleotides read TGTGCCAGCAGCTCGGGCCCGTCTCCCTACGAGCAGTACTTC.

This clonotype was observed a handful of times. V and J are TRBV29-1 and TRBJ1-2, with D maybe TRBD1 (5 bases). Germline loops: CDR1 SQVTM, CDR2 ANQGSEA. The CDR3 totals 13 residues. V gave up 4 bases and J gave up 2 bases, with 11 bases separating them. In DNA, the CDR3 is TGCAGCGTTGTCCAGGGTGGAAACTATGGCTACACCTTC. It encodes CSVVQGGNYGYTF.

This clonotype was seen many times. The J gene is TRBJ2-5, the V gene TRBV2; no clear D gene. CDR3 length: 11 residues. Trimming took 6 bases from V and 9 from J, leaving 11 bases between them. Germline loops: CDR1 SNHLY, CDR2 FYNNEI. This chain's CDR3 is CASRSLRPQYF. The CDR3, as DNA: TGTGCCAGCAGGTCCCTCCGTCCCCAGTACTTC. The full variable domain, its missing parts supplied by reference TRBV2 and TRBJ2-5, is EPEVTQTPSHQVTQMGQEVILRCVPISNHLYFYWYRQILGQKVEFLVSFYNNEISEKSEIFDDQFSVERPDGSNFTLKIRSTKLEDSAMYFCASRSLRPQYFGPGTRLLVL.

The sample holds a few counts of this clonotype. The CDR3 sequence is CASNLGIPNQPQHF. The CDR3 bases are TGTGCCAGCAACTTAGGGATTCCCAATCAGCCCCAGCATTTT. The genes are TRBV6-2 or TRBV6-3 and TRBJ1-5; D call uncertain. Trimming removed 7 bases from V and 3 bases from J, with 13 bases in between. Germline-derived CDR1 and CDR2 are MNHEY and SVGEGT. The CDR3 consists of 14 residues.

CDR3: CASSITGSNDGYTF. The CDR3 DNA follows: TGTGCCAGTAGTATTACCGGTAGTAATGATGGCTACACCTTC. This rearrangement joins TRBV19 to TRBJ1-2; D is unclear. The V end was cut by 3 bases, the J end by 6 bases, with 14 bases between. The germline V gene encodes CDR1 LNHDA and CDR2 SQIVND (reference sequence). The CDR3 sequence is 14 residues long. The whole variable domain, filled in from reference TRBV19 and TRBJ1-2, reads DGGITQSPKYLFRKEGQNVTLSCEQNLNHDAMYWYRQDPGQGLRLIYYSQIVNDFQKGDIAEGYSVSREKKESFPLTVTSAQKNPTAFYLCASSITGSNDGYTFGSGTRLTVV.